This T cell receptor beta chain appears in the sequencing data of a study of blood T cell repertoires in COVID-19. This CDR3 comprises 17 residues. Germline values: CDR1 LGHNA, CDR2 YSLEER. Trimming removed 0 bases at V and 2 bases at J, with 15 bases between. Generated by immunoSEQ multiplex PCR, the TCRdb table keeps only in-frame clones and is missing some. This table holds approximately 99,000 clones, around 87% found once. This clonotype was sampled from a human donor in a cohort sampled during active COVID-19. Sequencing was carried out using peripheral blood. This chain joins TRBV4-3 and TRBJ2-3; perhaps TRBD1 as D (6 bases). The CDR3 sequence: CASSQDLQGPITDTQYF. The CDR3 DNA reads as TGCGCCAGCAGCCAAGATCTCCAGGGGCCAATCACAGATACGCAGTATTTT.